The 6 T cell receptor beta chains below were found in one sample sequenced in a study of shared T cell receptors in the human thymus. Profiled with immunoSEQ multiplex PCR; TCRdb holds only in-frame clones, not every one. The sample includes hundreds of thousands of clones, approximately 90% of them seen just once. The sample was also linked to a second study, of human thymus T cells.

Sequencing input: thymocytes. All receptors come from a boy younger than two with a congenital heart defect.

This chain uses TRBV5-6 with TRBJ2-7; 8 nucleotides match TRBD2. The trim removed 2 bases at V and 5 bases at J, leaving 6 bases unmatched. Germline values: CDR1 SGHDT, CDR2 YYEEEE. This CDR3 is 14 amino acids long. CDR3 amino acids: CASSFREGRNEQYF. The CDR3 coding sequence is TGTGCCAGCAGCTTCCGGGAGGGCCGAAACGAGCAGTACTTC.

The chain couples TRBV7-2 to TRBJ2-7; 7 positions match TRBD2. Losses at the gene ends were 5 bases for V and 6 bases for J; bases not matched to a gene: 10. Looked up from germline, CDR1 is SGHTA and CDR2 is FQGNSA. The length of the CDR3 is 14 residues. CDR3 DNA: TGTGCCAGCAGCACCCGGGACTACCCCACCGAGCAGTACTTC. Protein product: CASSTRDYPTEQYF. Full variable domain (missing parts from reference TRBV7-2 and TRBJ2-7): GAGVSQSPSNKVTEKGKDVELRCDPISGHTALYWYRQSLGQGLEFLIYFQGNSAPDKSGLPSDRFSAERTGGSVSTLTIQRTQQEDSAVYLCASSTRDYPTEQYFGPGTRLTVT.

Here the CDR3 DNA reads TGCGCCAGCAGCCAAGGAGCGTTTAGGGGCGGGGAGCTGTTTTTT. The encoded protein is CASSQGAFRGGELFF. This rearrangement joins TRBV4-3 to TRBJ2-2; D perhaps matches TRBD1 (5 bases). Trimming removed 1 base at V and 7 bases at J, with 13 bases between. The germline CDR1 and CDR2 sequences are LGHNA and YSLEER. The CDR3 length is 15 residues.

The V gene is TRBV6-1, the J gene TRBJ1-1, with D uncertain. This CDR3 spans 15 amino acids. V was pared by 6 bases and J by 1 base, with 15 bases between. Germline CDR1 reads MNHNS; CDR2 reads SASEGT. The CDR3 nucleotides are TGTGCCAGCAGGGGAGGGATTGTGTCGAACACTGAAGCTTTCTTT. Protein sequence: CASRGGIVSNTEAFF.

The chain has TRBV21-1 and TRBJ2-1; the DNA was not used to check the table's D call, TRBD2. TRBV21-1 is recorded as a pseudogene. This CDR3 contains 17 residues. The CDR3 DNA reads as TGTGCCAGCAGCCTTCCTTGGGGGACTAGCGGCTACAATGAGCAGTTCTTC. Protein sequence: CASSLPWGTSGYNEQFF.

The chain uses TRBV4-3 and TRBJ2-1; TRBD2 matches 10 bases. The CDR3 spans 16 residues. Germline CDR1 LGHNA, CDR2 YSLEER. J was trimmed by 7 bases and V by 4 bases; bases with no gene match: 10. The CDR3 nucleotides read TGCGCCAGCAGCCCACGGGGAAGCGGGAGGGGGAATGAGCAGTTCTTC. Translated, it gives CASSPRGSGRGNEQFF.